The 9 T cell receptor beta chains below come from one sample, sequenced in a study of T cells expressing NK-cell markers. Reprocessing the 5' RACE reads, TCRdb reports a single entry for every CDR3 protein and omits DNA. The sample features about 430,000 distinct CDR3 sequences, with roughly 1.4% in its top ten. Sequenced input: blood T cells: a sorted CD56 or NKG2C T cell subset, CD4+ or CD8+ T cells, or bulk PBMC T cells (not recorded which). The source of these receptors is a woman aged 45-60 years in good health.

The chain recombines TRBV10-3 with TRBJ1-4; without DNA, the TCRdb call of TRBD1 cannot be checked. This CDR3 region has 15 residues. Germline V gives CDR1 ENHRY, CDR2 SYGVKD. Here the CDR3 reads CAISESVQGGEKLFF.

V usage is TRBV10-3 and J usage is TRBJ1-1; the TCRdb call, TRBD1, lacks DNA for checking. Per germline, CDR1 ENHRY and CDR2 SYGVKD. The CDR3 spans 13 residues. CDR3 loop: CASQGVWDTEAFF.

V is TRBV6-5 and J is TRBJ2-1; lacking DNA, the TRBD2 call made by TCRdb goes unchecked. Per the germline V gene, CDR1 is MNHEY and CDR2 is SVGAGI. The length of the CDR3 is 16 residues. CDR3 in amino acids: CASSPRAGVGGNEQFF.

V and J are TRBV12-3 or TRBV12-4 and TRBJ2-7; TCRdb gives TRBD2 as the D gene, but with no DNA this cannot be confirmed. The CDR3 is 15 residues long. This CDR3 reads CASRLPRLENYEQYF.

The V call is TRBV12-3 or TRBV12-4, the J call TRBJ2-1; TCRdb lists TRBD2, though no DNA is available to test this call. The CDR3 extends over 15 amino acids. The CDR3 sequence: CASHPESLRVYEQFF.

The chain uses TRBV4-1 and TRBJ1-5; TCRdb picks TRBD1, but there is no DNA to check that call. The CDR3 totals 16 residues. Germline lookup yields CDR1 MGHRA and CDR2 YSYEKL. CDR3 sequence reads: CASSQVVQVDNLPQHF.

V gene TRBV21-1 combines with J gene TRBJ2-4; TCRdb's D gene call, TRBD2, goes unchecked for lack of DNA. TRBV21-1 is recorded as a pseudogene. The CDR3 contains 16 residues. CDR3 in amino acids: CASSCGRMDLSDIQYF.

The rearrangement joins TRBV7-9 to TRBJ2-7; TCRdb's D gene call, TRBD2, goes unchecked for lack of DNA. The CDR3 length is 14 residues. The germline V gene has CDR1 SEHNR and CDR2 FQNEAQ (reference sequence). The CDR3 sequence is CASGGTSASYEQYF. Full variable domain (outside the CDR3, taken from reference TRBV7-9 and TRBJ2-7): DTGVSQNPRHKITKRGQNVTFRCDPISEHNRLYWYRQTLGQGPEFLTYFQNEAQLEKSRLLSDRFSAERPKGSFSTLEIQRTEQGDSAMYLCASGGTSASYEQYFGPGTRLTVT.

The V and J genes are TRBV7-2 and TRBJ2-1; the TCRdb call, TRBD2, lacks DNA for checking. The V gene's germline CDR1 is SGHTA and CDR2 FQGNSA. The CDR3 contains 13 residues. The CDR3 reads CASSFRLAGEQFF.